This TCR beta chain was retrieved from a study of blood T cell repertoires in COVID-19. In the study overall: From the United States, Italy and Spain came samples of acute and convalescent COVID-19.

In the original workflow: Cell counts per sample came from amplifying reference gene primers. The protocol was immunoSEQ multiplex PCR, while the TCRdb copy is restricted to in-frame clones and leaves out a portion. V and J calls and clone size are given by that table; D and trimming were obtained from the DNA. The data show roughly 220,000 clones, 84% seen once. This sequence originates from a middle-aged woman who had recovered from COVID-19. The specimen sequenced was peripheral blood.

The CDR3 coding sequence is TGTGCCAGCAGTTTTAAAGCGGGGGGACCCACAGATACGCAGTATTTT. As protein: CASSFKAGGPTDTQYF. The J gene is TRBJ2-3, the V gene TRBV27; 9 bases agree with TRBD2. J gave up 2 bases and V 3 bases, and 6 bases lay outside the gene matches. The CDR3 runs 16 residues. CDR1 MNHEY and CDR2 SMNVEV come from the germline V gene (reference sequence).